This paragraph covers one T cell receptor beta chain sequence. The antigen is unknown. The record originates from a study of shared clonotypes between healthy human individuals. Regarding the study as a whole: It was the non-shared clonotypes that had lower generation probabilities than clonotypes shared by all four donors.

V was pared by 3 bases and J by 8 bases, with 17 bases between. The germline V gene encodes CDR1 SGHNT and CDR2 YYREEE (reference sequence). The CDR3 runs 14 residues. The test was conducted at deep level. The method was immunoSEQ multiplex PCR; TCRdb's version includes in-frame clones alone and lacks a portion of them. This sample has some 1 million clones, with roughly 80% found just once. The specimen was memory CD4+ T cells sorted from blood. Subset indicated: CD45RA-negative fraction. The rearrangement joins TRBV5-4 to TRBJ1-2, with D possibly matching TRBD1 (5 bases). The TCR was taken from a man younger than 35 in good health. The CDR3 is CASSSAGPVRGYTF. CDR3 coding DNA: TGTGCCAGCAGCTCGGCGGGGCCGGTTCGGGGCTACACCTTC.